This is a list of T cell receptor beta chains from one sample in a study of metastatic and nonmetastatic thyroid tumors. TCRdb re-called the PCR reads through MiXCR. The sample holds tens of thousands of clones, roughly 19% seen once. Sequencing was done on a sample of blood. The source is a female donor with papillary thyroid cancer or a benign thyroid nodule (not recorded which). Some clones in this sample may be carry-over from other donors' samples. Both conserved end residues are part of each CDR3. A D gene is named only where the DNA matches it firmly. Clone size appears in some rows only: once, few, many, or a class for an expanded clone.

size: NA
J: TRBJ2-3
D: TRBD2
V: TRBV6-2/TRBV6-3
CDR3: CAGSSRSGRVSTDTQYF
DNA: TGTGCCGGCAGTTCACGTAGCGGGAGGGTAAGCACAGATACGCAGTATTTT

size: once
J: TRBJ1-2
D: NA
V: TRBV5-6
CDR3: CASSYLLRGSHGYTF
DNA: TGTGCCAGCAGCTATCTTCTAAGGGGGAGTCATGGCTACACCTTC

size: NA
J: TRBJ2-5
D: NA
V: TRBV6-1
CDR3: CASSEALWGRGETQYF
DNA: TGTGCCAGCAGTGAAGCTCTCTGGGGCAGGGGAGAGACCCAGTACTTC

size: NA
J: TRBJ2-7
D: NA
V: TRBV5-1
CDR3: CASSLYVGNYEQYF
DNA: TGCGCCAGCAGCTTGTATGTGGGAAACTACGAGCAGTACTTC

size: many
J: TRBJ2-7
D: NA
V: TRBV4-1
CDR3: CASSQVGESYEQYF
DNA: TGCGCCAGCAGCCAAGTCGGCGAATCCTACGAGCAGTACTTC

size: NA
J: TRBJ2-7
D: NA
V: TRBV4-1
CDR3: CASSQSSYEQYF
DNA: TGCGCCAGCAGCCAGAGTTCCTACGAGCAGTACTTC

size: few
J: TRBJ2-1
D: TRBD1
V: TRBV9
CDR3: CASSLRDRVDEQFF
DNA: TGTGCCAGCAGCCTAAGGGACAGGGTGGATGAGCAGTTCTTC

size: many
J: TRBJ2-7
D: TRBD2
V: TRBV5-1
CDR3: CASSLLAGGLYEQYF
DNA: TGCGCCAGCAGCTTGCTAGCGGGAGGGCTCTACGAGCAGTACTTC

size: NA
J: TRBJ2-3
D: NA
V: TRBV12-3/TRBV12-4
CDR3: CASSYSPDTQYF
DNA: TGTGCCAGCAGCTACAGTCCAGATACGCAGTATTTT

size: medium-sized
J: TRBJ2-7
D: NA
V: TRBV12-3/TRBV12-4
CDR3: CASGRQMGMDEQYF
DNA: TGTGCCAGCGGTAGACAGATGGGTATGGACGAGCAGTACTTC

size: many
J: TRBJ2-6
D: NA
V: TRBV5-1
CDR3: CASSSDFSSGANVLTF
DNA: TGCGCCAGCAGCTCGGACTTTTCCTCTGGGGCCAACGTCCTGACTTTC

size: NA
J: TRBJ2-3
D: NA
V: TRBV7-8
CDR3: CASSFSRADTQYF
DNA: TGTGCCAGCAGCTTCTCCAGGGCAGATACGCAGTATTTT

size: many
J: TRBJ2-3
D: NA
V: TRBV15
CDR3: CATSRDARRYRTDTQYF
DNA: TGTGCCACCAGCAGAGATGCCAGGAGATACCGCACAGATACGCAGTATTTT

size: many
J: TRBJ2-7
D: NA
V: TRBV5-1
CDR3: CASSLGRSSYEQYF
DNA: TGCGCCAGCAGCTTGGGGAGGAGTAGCTACGAGCAGTACTTC

size: NA
J: TRBJ1-1
D: NA
V: TRBV7-2
CDR3: CASSLNWGSNTEAFF
DNA: TGTGCCAGCAGCTTAAATTGGGGATCGAACACTGAAGCTTTCTTT

size: NA
J: TRBJ1-3
D: NA
V: TRBV7-9
CDR3: CASSLVESGNTIYF
DNA: TGTGCCAGCAGCTTAGTAGAGTCTGGAAACACCATATATTTT

size: NA
J: TRBJ2-1
D: NA
V: TRBV5-1
CDR3: CASSLSGEQFF
DNA: TGCGCCAGCAGCTTGTCGGGGGAGCAGTTCTTC

size: many
J: TRBJ2-7
D: TRBD1
V: TRBV20-1
CDR3: CSARAFQGAHYEQYF
DNA: TGCAGTGCTAGAGCTTTCCAGGGGGCTCACTACGAGCAGTACTTC

size: NA
J: TRBJ1-1
D: NA
V: TRBV5-1
CDR3: CASSIDGDNEAFF
DNA: TGCGCCAGCAGCATAGACGGGGATAATGAAGCTTTCTTT

size: NA
J: TRBJ2-7
D: NA
V: TRBV4-3
CDR3: CASSQVANYEQYF
DNA: TGCGCCAGCAGCCAAGTAGCGAACTACGAGCAGTACTTC

size: medium-sized
J: TRBJ2-7
D: NA
V: TRBV6-2/TRBV6-3
CDR3: CASSYLRGSYEQYF
DNA: TGTGCCAGCAGTTACCTCAGAGGCTCCTACGAGCAGTACTTC

size: NA
J: TRBJ1-4
D: NA
V: TRBV20-1
CDR3: CSAPHEGPTNEKLFF
DNA: TGCAGTGCTCCCCACGAGGGCCCAACTAATGAAAAACTGTTTTTT

size: few
J: TRBJ1-6
D: NA
V: TRBV5-1
CDR3: CASSLAFVPLSPLHF
DNA: TGCGCCAGCAGCTTGGCCTTCGTGCCCCTTTCACCCCTCCACTTT

size: NA
J: TRBJ2-2
D: NA
V: TRBV6-5
CDR3: CASSYKPRGTGELFF
DNA: TGTGCCAGCAGTTACAAACCTCGGGGTACCGGGGAGCTGTTTTTT

size: many
J: TRBJ2-6
D: TRBD1
V: TRBV6-5
CDR3: CASSTTPGRGRGGANVLTF
DNA: TGTGCCAGCAGTACTACCCCGGGCAGGGGGCGAGGTGGGGCCAACGTCCTGACTTTC

size: NA
J: TRBJ2-5
D: NA
V: TRBV24-1
CDR3: CATSDSGLLSPTTETQYF
DNA: TGTGCCACCAGTGATTCGGGCCTACTATCGCCAACTACGGAGACCCAGTACTTC

size: NA
J: TRBJ2-7
D: NA
V: TRBV3-1
CDR3: CASSLGRGYEQYF
DNA: TGTGCCAGCAGCTTGGGACGGGGCTACGAGCAGTACTTC

size: NA
J: TRBJ2-1
D: NA
V: TRBV11-2
CDR3: CASSLVSAYNEQFF
DNA: TGTGCCAGCAGCTTAGTATCGGCATACAATGAGCAGTTCTTC

size: NA
J: TRBJ2-7
D: TRBD1
V: TRBV28
CDR3: CASSLLGTGKKQQYF
DNA: TGTGCCAGCAGTCTCTTGGGGACAGGGAAGAAGCAGCAGTACTTC

size: many
J: TRBJ1-4
D: NA
V: TRBV29-1
CDR3: CSVSREPGEKLFF
DNA: TGCAGCGTTTCCCGGGAGCCGGGTGAAAAACTGTTTTTT

size: many
J: TRBJ2-3
D: NA
V: TRBV3-1
CDR3: CASSQDKDWRTRTDTQYF
DNA: TGTGCCAGCAGCCAAGATAAGGATTGGCGGACCCGCACAGATACGCAGTATTTT

size: many
J: TRBJ2-2
D: TRBD2
V: TRBV5-1
CDR3: CASSQTGGGFTGELFF
DNA: TGCGCCAGCAGCCAAACTGGGGGAGGGTTCACCGGGGAGCTGTTTTTT

size: NA
J: TRBJ2-5
D: NA
V: TRBV7-9
CDR3: CASSPTAGTLGETQYF
DNA: TGTGCCAGCAGCCCCACAGCCGGGACCCTGGGAGAGACCCAGTACTTC

size: NA
J: TRBJ2-2
D: TRBD1
V: TRBV5-3
CDR3: CASSSQGSDTGELFF
DNA: TGTGCCAGTAGCTCACAGGGGTCTGACACCGGGGAGCTGTTTTTT

size: many
J: TRBJ2-3
D: NA
V: TRBV7-3
CDR3: CASSRGPPDTQYF
DNA: TGTGCCAGCAGCCGCGGACCCCCAGATACGCAGTATTTT

size: medium-sized
J: TRBJ1-2
D: NA
V: TRBV7-9
CDR3: CASSPPWGDYGYTF
DNA: TGTGCCAGCAGCCCGCCGTGGGGCGACTATGGCTACACCTTC

size: NA
J: TRBJ2-7
D: NA
V: TRBV5-6
CDR3: CASSPVGDGILRGFF
DNA: NA

size: many
J: TRBJ2-5
D: NA
V: TRBV11-2
CDR3: CASSLAGQGPQKTQYF
DNA: TGTGCCAGCAGCTTAGCGGGCCAGGGGCCTCAAAAGACCCAGTACTTC

size: once
J: TRBJ1-5
D: TRBD1
V: TRBV5-6
CDR3: CASSLFKGQVFNQPQHF
DNA: TGTGCCAGCAGCTTGTTTAAGGGACAGGTATTCAATCAGCCCCAGCATTTT